The rows below give T cell receptor beta chains drawn from one sample of a study of T cell responses to AZD1222 COVID-19 vaccine. The protocol was immunoSEQ multiplex PCR, while the TCRdb copy is restricted to in-frame clones and leaves out a portion. Among about 130,000 clones listed, roughly 90% were seen once. The input for sequencing was peripheral blood, taken on day 0 of AZD1222 vaccination. These TCRs come from an adult in good health. Each CDR3 is given with its conserved first and last residue. A D gene is named only where the DNA matches it firmly. Size is stated for part of the rows, as once, few or many counts, or as a class when the clone is expanded.

j_call v_call d_call clone_size cdr3_aa cdr3_nt
TRBJ2-1 TRBV2 NA NA CASSARQENNNEQFF TGTGCCAGCAGTGCCCGACAGGAAAACAACAATGAGCAGTTCTTC
TRBJ2-6 TRBV27 NA NA CASRKVTLSGANVLTF TGTGCCAGCAGGAAGGTTACACTATCTGGGGCCAACGTCCTGACTTTC
TRBJ2-3 TRBV4-1 NA NA CASSHEGAGTDTQYF TGCGCCAGCAGCCATGAGGGGGCGGGAACAGATACGCAGTATTTT
TRBJ2-2 TRBV7-9 NA NA CASSLGTVNTGELFF TGTGCCAGCAGCCTCGGGACTGTTAACACCGGGGAGCTGTTTTTT
TRBJ2-1 TRBV7-9 NA NA CASSLAGVGNEQFF TGTGCCAGCAGCTTAGCGGGAGTAGGCAATGAGCAGTTCTTC
TRBJ2-2 TRBV7-3 TRBD2 NA CASSPRLAGGGGELFF TGTGCCAGCAGCCCCAGACTAGCGGGGGGCGGCGGGGAGCTGTTTTTT
TRBJ1-1 TRBV15 NA NA CATSTRLGTGVLTWTEAFF TGTGCCACCAGCACTCGTCTGGGAACCGGGGTACTCACTTGGACTGAAGCTTTCTTT
TRBJ2-3 TRBV11-3 NA NA CASSPLRGGPTQYF TGTGCCAGCAGCCCCTTGCGTGGGGGCCCTACGCAGTATTTT
TRBJ1-1 TRBV5-8 TRBD1 NA CASSLWRQGNTEAFF TGTGCCAGCAGCTTGTGGAGACAGGGTAACACTGAAGCTTTCTTT
TRBJ2-3 TRBV6-6 NA NA CASSRAAATDTQYF TGTGCCAGCAGTCGCGCGGCAGCCACAGATACGCAGTATTTT
TRBJ1-1 TRBV4-2 NA NA CASSPTGFTEAFF TGTGCCAGCAGCCCGACAGGATTCACTGAAGCTTTCTTT
TRBJ1-1 TRBV5-5 NA few CASSSQGRGNTEAFF TGTGCCAGCAGCTCCCAGGGTCGTGGCAACACTGAAGCTTTCTTT
TRBJ2-7 TRBV7-9 NA NA CALGGLDKQYF TGTGCCCTAGGGGGACTCGACAAGCAGTACTTC
TRBJ2-7 TRBV2 NA NA CASGSSYEQYF TGTGCCAGCGGTTCGAGCTACGAGCAGTACTTC
TRBJ2-3 TRBV6-5 NA NA CASSREESTDTQYF TGTGCCAGCTCCCGGGAAGAAAGCACAGATACGCAGTATTTT
TRBJ1-2 TRBV6-2/TRBV6-3 NA NA CASSEDGRNYGYTF TGTGCCAGCAGCGAGGATGGAAGAAACTATGGCTACACCTTC
TRBJ2-3 TRBV7-2 NA NA CASSYDWTDTQYF TGTGCCAGCAGCTACGATTGGACAGATACGCAGTATTTT
TRBJ2-7 TRBV3-1/TRBV3-2 NA NA CASSQASDGAYEQYF TGTGCCAGCAGCCAAGCATCGGACGGAGCCTACGAGCAGTACTTC
TRBJ1-4 TRBV18 TRBD1 once CASSPDRVGEKLFF TGTGCCAGCTCACCCGACAGGGTTGGCGAAAAACTGTTTTTT
TRBJ2-7 TRBV11-3 NA few CASSLGSGEYEQYF TGTGCCAGCAGCTTAGGGTCGGGGGAATACGAGCAGTACTTC
TRBJ1-1 TRBV6-5 TRBD1 once CASSLRQGALAFF TGTGCCAGCAGTTTAAGACAGGGGGCTTTGGCTTTCTTT
TRBJ2-3 TRBV28 TRBD1 NA CASRDPTGETRTDTQYF TGTGCCAGCAGGGATCCAACAGGGGAAACGAGGACAGATACGCAGTATTTT
TRBJ2-7 TRBV5-1 TRBD1 NA CASSWTGQDYEQYF TGCGCCAGCAGCTGGACAGGGCAAGACTACGAGCAGTACTTC
TRBJ1-1 TRBV21-1 NA NA CASSKGFPEAFF TGTGCCAGCAGCAAAGGGTTTCCTGAAGCTTTCTTT
TRBJ1-1 TRBV9 NA NA CASSPRLNTEAFF TGTGCCAGCAGCCCAAGACTGAACACTGAAGCTTTCTTT
TRBJ1-2 TRBV29-1 TRBD1 NA CSGGTGPNYGYTF TGCAGCGGGGGGACAGGCCCTAACTATGGCTACACCTTC
TRBJ2-1 TRBV10-1 TRBD2 NA CASSGERGGRLGTYNEQFF TGCGCCAGCAGTGGGGAGCGGGGGGGCCGACTTGGTACCTACAATGAGCAGTTCTTC
TRBJ1-1 TRBV10-3 NA NA CAISDPRKMNTEAFF TGTGCCATCAGTGACCCAAGGAAAATGAACACTGAAGCTTTCTTT
TRBJ2-2 TRBV19 NA NA CASRRRQNTNTGELFF TGTGCCAGTAGACGTCGACAGAACACGAACACCGGGGAGCTGTTTTTT
TRBJ1-3 TRBV28 NA NA CASSTVSSTGNTIYF TGTGCCAGCAGTACCGTATCATCGACTGGAAACACCATATATTTT
TRBJ1-2 TRBV28 NA NA CASSSLPGRVQLLYTF TGTGCCAGCAGTTCCCTCCCCGGCAGGGTCCAACTTCTCTACACCTTC
TRBJ2-1 TRBV7-2 TRBD1 NA CASSLKGDSYNEQFF TGTGCCAGCAGCTTAAAGGGGGACAGCTACAATGAGCAGTTCTTC
TRBJ2-2 TRBV5-1 TRBD1 NA CASSTGDRANTGELFF TGCGCCAGCAGCACCGGGGACAGGGCGAACACCGGGGAGCTGTTTTTT
TRBJ2-7 TRBV28 NA NA CASNRQDYYEQYF TGTGCCAGCAACCGGCAGGATTACTACGAGCAGTACTTC
TRBJ2-1 TRBV10-3 TRBD2 NA CAITPGGGEQFF TGTGCCATCACCCCTGGGGGGGGAGAGCAGTTCTTC
TRBJ2-5 TRBV29-1 NA few CSVDGQDLEFQETQYF TGCAGCGTTGATGGGCAGGACCTCGAATTCCAAGAGACCCAGTACTTC
TRBJ2-3 TRBV12-5 NA NA CASGPAWDTQYF TGTGCTAGTGGTCCGGCTTGGGATACGCAGTATTTT
TRBJ2-1 TRBV5-1 TRBD1 NA CASRPGQGYNEQFF TGCGCCAGCAGGCCGGGACAGGGCTACAATGAGCAGTTCTTC
TRBJ2-1 TRBV21-1 NA NA CASVPEQFF TGTGCCAGCGTCCCTGAGCAGTTCTTC
TRBJ1-5 TRBV30 NA NA CAWSVLDGNQPQHF TGTGCCTGGAGTGTACTGGACGGCAATCAGCCCCAGCATTTT
TRBJ2-6 TRBV9 TRBD2 NA CASSVSGGTIHSGANVLTF TGTGCCAGCAGCGTTAGCGGGGGTACTATACACTCTGGGGCCAACGTCCTGACTTTC
TRBJ1-5 TRBV2 TRBD1 NA CASSETGDNQPQHF TGTGCCAGCAGTGAGACAGGGGACAATCAGCCCCAGCATTTT
TRBJ1-1 TRBV29-1 NA NA CSVRNTEAFF TGCAGCGTCAGAAACACTGAAGCTTTCTTT
TRBJ2-3 TRBV5-1 TRBD2 NA CASSLGLAGATITDTQYF TGCGCCAGCAGCTTGGGGCTAGCGGGAGCCACGATCACAGATACGCAGTATTTT
TRBJ1-2 TRBV28 TRBD1 NA CASTGTGHYGYTF TGTGCCAGTACCGGGACAGGACACTATGGCTACACCTTC
TRBJ2-7 TRBV28 NA NA CASSLPGEQYF TGTGCCAGCAGTTTGCCGGGCGAGCAGTACTTC
TRBJ1-6 TRBV27 NA NA CVSSGAPSTPLHF TGTGTCAGCAGTGGGGCCCCTTCGACACCCCTCCACTTT
TRBJ2-1 TRBV5-6 NA NA CASSFGFRDDEQFF TGTGCCAGCAGCTTTGGGTTCCGGGACGATGAGCAGTTCTTC
TRBJ2-1 TRBV4-1 NA NA CASRSLAGSYNEQFF TGCGCCAGCAGATCCCTTGCGGGTTCCTACAATGAGCAGTTCTTC
TRBJ1-5 TRBV7-9 NA NA CASSLVAGDPQPQHF TGTGCCAGCAGCTTAGTCGCCGGGGACCCTCAGCCCCAGCATTTT
TRBJ2-4 TRBV7-2 NA NA CASSSGGVQYF TGTGCCAGCAGCTCCGGCGGGGTTCAGTACTTC
TRBJ1-1 TRBV27 NA NA CASSLYGQPNTEAFF TGTGCCAGCAGTTTGTATGGACAACCGAACACTGAAGCTTTCTTT